This is a list of T cell receptor beta chains from one sample in a study of blood T cell repertoires in COVID-19. Generated by immunoSEQ multiplex PCR, the TCRdb table keeps only in-frame clones and is missing some. The sample carries 200,000 to 300,000 clones, about 88% recorded once. Sequencing input: peripheral blood. The receptors originated from a man in his fifties or sixties who had recovered from COVID-19. CDR3s include the opening cysteine and the closing phenylalanine or tryptophan. Fields, in order: D gene, V gene, clone size, J gene, CDR3 length, CDR3 protein, CDR3 DNA. The D gene is left open where the match is weak. Not every row has a clone size; where given, it reads once, few, many or a size class.

d_gene: .
v_gene: TRBV5-8
abundance: .
j_gene: TRBJ2-1
len: 15
CDR3aa: CASSSTGSSYNEQFF
CDR3nt: TGTGCCAGCAGCTCCACAGGGAGCTCCTACAATGAGCAGTTCTTC

d_gene: TRBD2
v_gene: TRBV7-3
abundance: .
j_gene: TRBJ2-3
len: 20
CDR3aa: CASSLISLAGGAQGTDTQYF
CDR3nt: TGTGCCAGCAGCTTAATCTCCCTAGCGGGGGGCGCCCAAGGGACGGATACGCAGTATTTT

d_gene: .
v_gene: TRBV6-5
abundance: .
j_gene: TRBJ2-5
len: 14
CDR3aa: CAHTGGRYQETQYF
CDR3nt: TGTGCCCACACGGGGGGCAGATACCAAGAGACCCAGTACTTC

d_gene: .
v_gene: TRBV6-4
abundance: once
j_gene: TRBJ1-4
len: 15
CDR3aa: CASSQDGRGAEKLFF
CDR3nt: TGTGCCAGCAGCCAAGACGGGAGGGGAGCTGAAAAACTGTTTTTT

d_gene: .
v_gene: TRBV18
abundance: once
j_gene: TRBJ2-6
len: 18
CDR3aa: CASSPWAGALPGANVLTF
CDR3nt: TGTGCCAGCTCACCTTGGGCGGGGGCCTTGCCTGGGGCCAACGTCCTGACTTTC

d_gene: TRBD1
v_gene: TRBV7-9
abundance: .
j_gene: TRBJ1-2
len: 13
CDR3aa: CASSLTGGDGYTF
CDR3nt: TGTGCCAGCAGCCTGACAGGGGGTGACGGCTACACCTTC

d_gene: .
v_gene: TRBV6-4
abundance: once
j_gene: TRBJ2-7
len: 11
CDR3aa: CASSRGDEQYF
CDR3nt: TGTGCCAGCAGTCGCGGGGACGAGCAGTACTTC

d_gene: TRBD2
v_gene: TRBV5-1
abundance: .
j_gene: TRBJ2-7
len: 15
CDR3aa: CASSVVLAGAREQYF
CDR3nt: TGCGCCAGCAGCGTGGTACTAGCGGGGGCCCGGGAGCAGTACTTC

d_gene: TRBD2
v_gene: TRBV2
abundance: .
j_gene: TRBJ2-4
len: 15
CDR3aa: CASSQLSGGKNIQYF
CDR3nt: TGTGCCAGCAGCCAACTTAGCGGGGGGAAAAACATTCAGTACTTC

d_gene: TRBD2
v_gene: TRBV19
abundance: .
j_gene: TRBJ2-1
len: 16
CDR3aa: CASSSRRSGAYNEQFF
CDR3nt: TGTGCCAGTAGTAGCCGCAGAAGCGGGGCCTACAATGAGCAGTTCTTC

d_gene: .
v_gene: TRBV28
abundance: .
j_gene: TRBJ2-7
len: 14
CDR3aa: CASSSRRIPYEQYF
CDR3nt: TGTGCCAGCAGTTCCCGCAGAATACCCTACGAGCAGTACTTC

d_gene: .
v_gene: TRBV5-1
abundance: few
j_gene: TRBJ1-2
len: 13
CDR3aa: CASSPSGYYGYTF
CDR3nt: TGCGCCAGCAGCCCATCGGGGTACTATGGCTACACCTTC

d_gene: TRBD1
v_gene: TRBV5-5
abundance: once
j_gene: TRBJ2-2
len: 16
CDR3aa: CASSLASGGSTGELFF
CDR3nt: TGTGCCAGCAGCTTGGCCTCAGGGGGAAGCACCGGGGAGCTGTTTTTT

d_gene: TRBD1
v_gene: TRBV6-5
abundance: .
j_gene: TRBJ1-5
len: 16
CDR3aa: CASSYSRTGAGQPQHF
CDR3nt: TGTGCCAGCAGTTACTCCCGGACAGGGGCTGGTCAGCCCCAGCATTTT

d_gene: TRBD1
v_gene: TRBV12-3/TRBV12-4
abundance: .
j_gene: TRBJ2-7
len: 13
CDR3aa: CASSSRGRSEQYF
CDR3nt: TGTGCCAGCAGTTCCAGGGGGCGATCCGAGCAGTACTTC

d_gene: TRBD1
v_gene: TRBV19
abundance: .
j_gene: TRBJ1-2
len: 16
CDR3aa: CASSPTGTGSNYGYTF
CDR3nt: TGTGCCAGTAGTCCTACCGGGACAGGGTCTAACTATGGCTACACCTTC

d_gene: TRBD1
v_gene: TRBV5-1
abundance: .
j_gene: TRBJ1-5
len: 15
CDR3aa: CASSLAGQGNQPQHF
CDR3nt: TGCGCCAGCAGCTTGGCTGGACAGGGGAATCAGCCCCAGCATTTT

d_gene: TRBD1
v_gene: TRBV7-9
abundance: .
j_gene: TRBJ2-3
len: 14
CDR3aa: CASSTDRGTDTQYF
CDR3nt: TGTGCCAGCAGCACGGACAGGGGGACAGATACGCAGTATTTT

d_gene: .
v_gene: TRBV6-6
abundance: .
j_gene: TRBJ1-6
len: 14
CDR3aa: CASRGQGLNSPLHF
CDR3nt: TGTGCCAGCAGAGGACAAGGTCTAAATTCACCCCTCCACTTT

d_gene: .
v_gene: TRBV5-1
abundance: .
j_gene: TRBJ1-6
len: 16
CDR3aa: CASSLARAAQGSPLHF
CDR3nt: TGCGCCAGCAGCCTGGCCCGGGCCGCCCAGGGTTCACCCCTCCACTTT

d_gene: .
v_gene: TRBV5-5
abundance: .
j_gene: TRBJ1-2
len: 12
CDR3aa: CASRKTNYGYTF
CDR3nt: TGTGCCAGCAGAAAAACAAACTATGGCTACACCTTC

d_gene: .
v_gene: TRBV12-3/TRBV12-4
abundance: .
j_gene: TRBJ2-2
len: 13
CDR3aa: CASSYRNTGELFF
CDR3nt: TGTGCCAGCAGTTATCGGAACACCGGGGAGCTGTTTTTT

d_gene: TRBD2
v_gene: TRBV5-1
abundance: .
j_gene: TRBJ2-2
len: 14
CDR3aa: CASSVLAETGELFF
CDR3nt: TGCGCCAGCAGCGTACTAGCGGAGACCGGGGAGCTGTTTTTT

d_gene: TRBD2
v_gene: TRBV6-4
abundance: few
j_gene: TRBJ2-3
len: 16
CDR3aa: CASSPTSGGALDTQYF
CDR3nt: TGTGCCAGCAGTCCGACTAGCGGGGGGGCCCTAGATACGCAGTATTTT

d_gene: .
v_gene: TRBV5-1
abundance: .
j_gene: TRBJ1-3
len: 17
CDR3aa: CASSLVLSTVSGNTIYF
CDR3nt: TGCGCCAGCAGCTTGGTACTATCGACAGTCTCTGGAAACACCATATATTTT

d_gene: TRBD1
v_gene: TRBV11-3
abundance: .
j_gene: TRBJ2-2
len: 17
CDR3aa: CASSFRPGQGYSGELFF
CDR3nt: TGTGCCAGCAGCTTTCGTCCCGGACAGGGGTATTCCGGGGAGCTGTTTTTT

d_gene: .
v_gene: TRBV30
abundance: .
j_gene: TRBJ1-4
len: 14
CDR3aa: CAWSVGGVNEKLFF
CDR3nt: TGTGCCTGGAGTGTGGGGGGGGTTAATGAAAAACTGTTTTTT

d_gene: TRBD2
v_gene: TRBV7-9
abundance: .
j_gene: TRBJ2-5
len: 16
CDR3aa: CASSQSGGAVDETQYF
CDR3nt: TGTGCCAGCAGCCAAAGCGGGGGGGCCGTGGATGAGACCCAGTACTTC

d_gene: TRBD1
v_gene: TRBV14
abundance: .
j_gene: TRBJ2-7
len: 15
CDR3aa: CASSPRDRAHYEQYF
CDR3nt: TGTGCCAGCAGCCCCCGGGACAGGGCACACTACGAGCAGTACTTC

d_gene: TRBD1
v_gene: TRBV5-4
abundance: .
j_gene: TRBJ2-7
len: 15
CDR3aa: CASTLGGQGAYEQYF
CDR3nt: TGTGCCAGCACCCTCGGAGGGCAGGGGGCTTACGAGCAGTACTTC

d_gene: TRBD1
v_gene: TRBV29-1
abundance: few
j_gene: TRBJ2-6
len: 15
CDR3aa: CSVGQVISGANVLTF
CDR3nt: TGCAGCGTCGGACAGGTAATCTCTGGGGCCAACGTCCTGACTTTC

d_gene: .
v_gene: TRBV20-1
abundance: .
j_gene: TRBJ2-7
len: 10
CDR3aa: CSAFQGVQYF
CDR3nt: TGCAGTGCTTTTCAGGGTGTGCAGTACTTC

d_gene: TRBD1
v_gene: TRBV2
abundance: few
j_gene: TRBJ1-1
len: 15
CDR3aa: CASSEGRDRGSEAFF
CDR3nt: TGTGCCAGCAGTGAAGGGAGAGACAGGGGATCTGAAGCTTTCTTT

d_gene: TRBD2
v_gene: TRBV11-2
abundance: .
j_gene: TRBJ2-3
len: 16
CDR3aa: CASRSQGGLGTDTQYF
CDR3nt: TGTGCCAGCAGAAGTCAAGGGGGACTAGGCACAGATACGCAGTATTTT

d_gene: TRBD2
v_gene: TRBV6-5
abundance: .
j_gene: TRBJ2-7
len: 14
CDR3aa: CASSLTGGFYEQYF
CDR3nt: TGTGCCAGCAGTTTGACGGGAGGATTCTACGAGCAGTACTTC

d_gene: TRBD2
v_gene: TRBV6-5
abundance: .
j_gene: TRBJ2-3
len: 15
CDR3aa: CASSRTSGGGDTQYF
CDR3nt: TGTGCCAGCAGTCGGACTAGCGGGGGTGGGGATACGCAGTATTTT

d_gene: TRBD2
v_gene: TRBV9
abundance: .
j_gene: TRBJ2-2
len: 15
CDR3aa: CASTPGLENTGELFF
CDR3nt: TGTGCCAGCACCCCGGGACTAGAGAACACCGGGGAGCTGTTTTTT

d_gene: TRBD1
v_gene: TRBV5-4
abundance: .
j_gene: TRBJ2-7
len: 16
CDR3aa: CASSLGTGGGSHEQYF
CDR3nt: TGTGCCAGCAGCTTGGGGACAGGGGGCGGGTCCCACGAGCAGTACTTC

d_gene: TRBD1
v_gene: TRBV19
abundance: .
j_gene: TRBJ1-4
len: 15
CDR3aa: CASSIGPGGNEKLFF
CDR3nt: TGTGCCAGTAGTATAGGGCCAGGGGGAAATGAAAAACTGTTTTTT

d_gene: .
v_gene: TRBV27
abundance: few
j_gene: TRBJ1-6
len: 15
CDR3aa: CASSLWGVGNSPLHF
CDR3nt: TGTGCCAGCAGTTTATGGGGGGTTGGTAATTCACCCCTCCACTTT

d_gene: .
v_gene: TRBV19
abundance: .
j_gene: TRBJ1-5
len: 13
CDR3aa: CASSIDNDQPQHF
CDR3nt: TGTGCCAGTAGTATAGATAATGATCAGCCCCAGCATTTT

d_gene: TRBD1
v_gene: TRBV30
abundance: .
j_gene: TRBJ2-1
len: 14
CDR3aa: CAWTDRAPYNEQFF
CDR3nt: TGTGCCTGGACCGACAGGGCCCCTTACAATGAGCAGTTCTTC

d_gene: .
v_gene: TRBV12-3/TRBV12-4
abundance: .
j_gene: TRBJ2-7
len: 13
CDR3aa: CASRQGNLYEQYF
CDR3nt: TGTGCCAGCAGACAGGGCAACCTCTACGAGCAGTACTTC

d_gene: TRBD1
v_gene: TRBV27
abundance: .
j_gene: TRBJ2-7
len: 15
CDR3aa: CASSFSGGKSYEQYF
CDR3nt: TGTGCCAGCAGTTTCTCAGGGGGCAAATCCTACGAGCAGTACTTC

d_gene: .
v_gene: TRBV7-8
abundance: .
j_gene: TRBJ1-5
len: 13
CDR3aa: CASSSNRDQPQHF
CDR3nt: TGTGCCAGCAGCTCAAACAGGGATCAGCCCCAGCATTTT

d_gene: .
v_gene: TRBV19
abundance: many
j_gene: TRBJ1-1
len: 13
CDR3aa: CASSEWLDTEAFF
CDR3nt: TGTGCCAGTAGTGAGTGGTTAGACACTGAAGCTTTCTTT

d_gene: .
v_gene: TRBV11-2
abundance: .
j_gene: TRBJ1-1
len: 13
CDR3aa: CASRASGVRKAFF
CDR3nt: TGTGCCAGCAGGGCCAGCGGGGTCAGGAAAGCTTTCTTT

d_gene: TRBD2
v_gene: TRBV6-5
abundance: .
j_gene: TRBJ2-1
len: 15
CDR3aa: CASSYRTSGGATVFF
CDR3nt: TGTGCCAGCAGTTACCGGACTAGCGGGGGGGCGACGGTGTTCTTC

d_gene: TRBD1
v_gene: TRBV7-3
abundance: .
j_gene: TRBJ1-2
len: 15
CDR3aa: CASSSQQGARYGYTF
CDR3nt: TGTGCCAGCAGCTCTCAACAGGGGGCACGCTATGGCTACACCTTC

d_gene: .
v_gene: TRBV11-2
abundance: once
j_gene: TRBJ2-7
len: 14
CDR3aa: CASSLAHPNYEQYF
CDR3nt: TGTGCCAGCAGCTTAGCACACCCAAATTACGAGCAGTACTTC

d_gene: TRBD1
v_gene: TRBV9
abundance: .
j_gene: TRBJ2-3
len: 14
CDR3aa: CASSVFDRGDTQYF
CDR3nt: TGTGCCAGCAGCGTATTTGACAGGGGAGATACGCAGTATTTT

d_gene: TRBD1
v_gene: TRBV14
abundance: .
j_gene: TRBJ1-2
len: 16
CDR3aa: CASSQDETGALYGYTF
CDR3nt: TGTGCCAGCAGCCAAGATGAAACAGGGGCCCTCTATGGCTACACCTTC

d_gene: .
v_gene: TRBV7-6
abundance: .
j_gene: TRBJ2-3
len: 16
CDR3aa: CASSLGAGRYTDTQYF
CDR3nt: TGTGCCAGCAGCTTAGGCGCGGGGAGATACACAGATACGCAGTATTTT

d_gene: .
v_gene: TRBV28
abundance: .
j_gene: TRBJ1-1
len: 15
CDR3aa: CASSSFPPRGTEAFF
CDR3nt: TGTGCCAGCAGTTCCTTCCCACCCCGAGGTACTGAAGCTTTCTTT

d_gene: .
v_gene: TRBV30
abundance: .
j_gene: TRBJ1-2
len: 12
CDR3aa: CAWSALSSGYTF
CDR3nt: TGTGCCTGGAGTGCTCTCAGTTCTGGCTACACCTTC

d_gene: TRBD1
v_gene: TRBV6-6
abundance: .
j_gene: TRBJ2-3
len: 15
CDR3aa: CASSYTGQATDTQYF
CDR3nt: TGTGCCAGCAGTTACACAGGACAGGCCACAGATACGCAGTATTTT

d_gene: .
v_gene: TRBV3-1/TRBV3-2
abundance: once
j_gene: TRBJ1-1
len: 12
CDR3aa: CASSGEAPEAFF
CDR3nt: TGTGCCAGCAGCGGGGAGGCGCCTGAAGCTTTCTTT

d_gene: .
v_gene: TRBV29-1
abundance: .
j_gene: TRBJ2-7
len: 14
CDR3aa: CSFRTGSIVDEQYF
CDR3nt: TGCAGCTTCAGAACAGGGTCTATCGTGGACGAGCAGTACTTC

d_gene: TRBD1
v_gene: TRBV12-5
abundance: .
j_gene: TRBJ2-3
len: 15
CDR3aa: CASGLAPGQGDTQYF
CDR3nt: TGTGCTAGTGGTTTGGCGCCGGGACAGGGGGATACGCAGTATTTT

d_gene: TRBD1
v_gene: TRBV6-5
abundance: .
j_gene: TRBJ2-3
len: 13
CDR3aa: CASSWGQSDTQYF
CDR3nt: TGTGCCAGCAGTTGGGGACAGTCCGATACGCAGTATTTT